This T cell receptor (beta chain) comes out of a study of blood T cell repertoires in COVID-19. As for the study in general: Whether acute or convalescent, the COVID-19 samples came from the United States, Italy and Spain. PBMCs, B-cell-depleted T cells, or T cells provided the cDNA or gDNA that made up the material.

Germline V gene data show CDR1 as SGHRS and CDR2 as YFSETQ. The V end lost 0 bases, the J end lost 5 bases, and 8 bases lay between the germline ends. The CDR3 loop spans 14 amino acids. Authors' data handling: Amplifying reference gene primers gave estimates of nucleated cell counts. This table comes from immunoSEQ multiplex PCR, and its TCRdb copy is limited to in-frame clones, with some not included. V and J calls and clone size follow that table, whereas D and trimming were derived from the DNA. This sample has more than 90,000 clones, with around four fifths found just once. Regarding this clone: The same CDR3 is also encoded by other DNA sequences in this sample.

This TCR was sampled from an elderly woman with acute or convalescent COVID-19. The chain joins TRBV5-1 to TRBJ2-2, with D perhaps matching TRBD1 (5 bases). Material: peripheral blood. The CDR3 DNA reads TGCGCCAGCAGCTTGGCTAGGGGAACCGGGGAGCTGTTTTTT. Translation gives CASSLARGTGELFF.